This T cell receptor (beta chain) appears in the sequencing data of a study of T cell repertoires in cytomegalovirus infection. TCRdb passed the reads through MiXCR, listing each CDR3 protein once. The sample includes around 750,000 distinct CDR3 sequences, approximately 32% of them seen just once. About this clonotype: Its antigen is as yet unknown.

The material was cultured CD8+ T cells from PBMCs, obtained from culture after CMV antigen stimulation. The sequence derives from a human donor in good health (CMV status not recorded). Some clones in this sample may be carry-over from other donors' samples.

CDR3 sequence: CAISPRTDYEQYF. As DNA, the CDR3 is TGTGCCATCAGCCCCCGGACAGACTACGAGCAGTACTTC. This rearrangement joins TRBV10-3 to TRBJ2-7; tentative D call: TRBD1 (6 bases). CDR1 and CDR2 (germline): ENHRY, SYGVKD. This CDR3 is built from 13 residues. Trimming removed 6 bases at V and 3 bases at J, with 12 bases between.